One sample yielded the 27 T cell receptor beta chains listed below, sequenced in a study of blood T cell repertoires in COVID-19. The assay was immunoSEQ multiplex PCR, and TCRdb's table has in-frame clones only and misses some. The table has 310,000 or so clones, over 75% seen once; the top ten hold 1%. Sequenced input: peripheral blood. The receptors derive from a man in his fifties with active or convalescent COVID-19.

DNA for the CDR3: TGTGCCAGCAGCCCACGGACAGGTGAATCCGGGGAGCTGTTTTTT. This encodes CASSPRTGESGELFF. V is TRBV9 and J is TRBJ2-2, with 7 bases aligning to TRBD1. The ends lost 4 bases at V and 6 bases at J; junction bases unmatched: 9. The V gene's germline CDR1 is SGDLS and CDR2 YYNGEE. This CDR3 has 15 residues.

The rearrangement uses TRBV6-5 and TRBJ1-3; TRBD1 is a possible D gene (6 bases). Germline lookup yields CDR1 MNHEY and CDR2 SVGAGI. This CDR3 has 15 residues. V was shortened by 4 bases and J by 3 bases, with 13 bases between the two germline ends. The CDR3 region has the DNA TGTGCCAGCAGTTCCACAGGGTTGTATGGAAACACCATATATTTT. Protein sequence: CASSSTGLYGNTIYF.

The V call is TRBV2, the J call TRBJ1-3; 8 nucleotides agree with TRBD1. J gave up 3 bases and V 6 bases, and 4 bases lay outside the gene matches. Germline V CDR1 and CDR2: SNHLY, FYNNEI. This CDR3 comprises 14 residues. The CDR3 sequence is CASRRQGFGNTIYF. In DNA form, the CDR3 reads TGTGCCAGCAGGAGACAGGGGTTTGGAAACACCATATATTTT.

The chain uses TRBV25-1 and TRBJ1-2; TRBD1 might be the D (6 bases). V dropped 4 bases and J dropped 4 bases, with 13 bases sitting between them. The CDR3 contains 14 residues. Germline V gene sequence: CDR1 MGHDK, CDR2 SYGVNS. The CDR3 nucleotides are TGTGCCAGCAGTGGCAGGGGTGGACCCTATGGCTACACCTTC. As protein: CASSGRGGPYGYTF.

The chain joins TRBV27 to TRBJ1-6; 9 positions agree with TRBD1. The CDR3 covers 15 residues. V dropped 3 bases and J dropped 6; count of bases not matched to a gene: 3. Germline CDR1 and CDR2: MNHEY and SMNVEV (reference sequence). CDR3 in amino acids: CASSFLGQGNSPLHF. The CDR3 DNA sequence: TGTGCCAGCAGTTTCTTGGGACAGGGTAATTCACCCCTCCACTTT.

This chain links TRBV9 with TRBJ2-3, with 8 bases matching TRBD1. The V and J ends lost 4 bases and 2 bases, in that order; junction bases with no gene match: 12. The CDR3 has 17 amino acids. CDR1 is SGDLS and CDR2 is YYNGEE in the germline V gene. CDR3 in DNA: TGTGCCAGCAGCACACCCGACACAGGGGGGAACACAGATACGCAGTATTTT. This encodes CASSTPDTGGNTDTQYF.

The chain has TRBV28 and TRBJ1-6; TRBD1 matches at 9 bases. CDR1 and CDR2 from the germline V gene are MDHEN and SYDVKM. CDR3 length: 14 residues. Trimming at V came to 5 bases and at J to 10 bases, leaving 6 bases not matched to a gene. The CDR3, as DNA: TGTGCCAGCAGTACGGACAGGGGTGGATCACCCCTCCACTTT. Translated: CASSTDRGGSPLHF.

The chain combines TRBV24-1 with TRBJ2-1, with 7 bases aligning to TRBD1. The germline V gene has CDR1 KGHDR and CDR2 SFDVKD. V trimming: 2 bases; J trimming: 0 bases; junction bases outside the gene matches: 9. The CDR3 has 18 amino acids. DNA for the CDR3: TGTGCCACCAGTGATTCGCTAGGGGGCCTGAGCTCCTACAATGAGCAGTTCTTC. Protein sequence: CATSDSLGGLSSYNEQFF.

V usage is TRBV24-1 and J usage is TRBJ2-7; D ambiguous. In germline, CDR1 is KGHDR, CDR2 SFDVKD. This CDR3 spans 11 amino acids. Trimming cost V 7 bases and J 3 bases, with 6 bases left between them. The CDR3 is CATSNSYEQYF. CDR3 sequence (DNA): TGTGCCACCAGCAACAGCTACGAGCAGTACTTC.

This chain uses TRBV28 with TRBJ1-6; 8 bases map to TRBD1. Germline CDR1 and CDR2: MDHEN and SYDVKM. Unmatched junction bases numbered 7, after V lost 3 bases and J lost 0 bases. This CDR3 has 18 residues. CDR3: CASSLGVTGGSYNSPLHF. The CDR3 nucleotides are TGTGCCAGCAGTTTGGGGGTCACAGGGGGCTCCTATAATTCACCCCTCCACTTT.

V is TRBV7-2 and J is TRBJ2-7; tentative D call: TRBD1 (5 bases). The germline CDR1 and CDR2 sequences are SGHTA and FQGNSA. Trimming removed 1 base at V and 3 bases at J, with 7 bases between. The CDR3 runs 13 residues. CDR3 residues: CASSLGQIYEQYF. As DNA, the CDR3 is TGTGCCAGCAGCTTAGGACAGATCTACGAGCAGTACTTC.

In this sample, this clone turned up a few times. The chain employs TRBV7-2 and TRBJ1-1; D is perhaps TRBD1 (5 bases). The germline gives CDR1 SGHTA, CDR2 FQGNSA. V was trimmed by 5 bases and J by 6 bases, leaving 16 bases between them. The CDR3 sequence is 14 residues long. The CDR3 DNA reads TGTGCCAGCAGCCGGCTCGGGGGGTGGGCTGAAGCTTTCTTT. This sequence encodes CASSRLGGWAEAFF.

The gene calls are TRBV5-1 and TRBJ2-7; TRBD2 is a possible D gene (11 bases). The V gene lost 7 bases and the J gene lost 3 bases, with 23 bases spanning the gap. Germline lookup yields CDR1 SGHRS and CDR2 YFSETQ. The length of the CDR3 is 16 residues. The CDR3 sequence is CASRTGGTSGLYEQYF. The CDR3 DNA is TGCGCCAGCCGGACAGGGGGGACTAGCGGCCTCTACGAGCAGTACTTC.

The V and J genes are TRBV4-1 and TRBJ1-4; D call uncertain. The CDR3 is 16 residues long. The V and J ends lost 2 bases and 1 base respectively, with 11 bases between them. Looked up from germline, CDR1 is MGHRA and CDR2 is YSYEKL. This chain's CDR3 is CASSQSRRVTNEKLFF. The CDR3, as DNA: TGCGCCAGCAGCCAATCAAGACGGGTAACTAATGAAAAACTGTTTTTT.

This chain uses TRBV3-1 (or the pseudogene TRBV3-2) with TRBJ2-7; TRBD2 matches 11 bases. The CDR3 extends over 16 amino acids. V shed 0 bases, J shed 6 bases, and the junction held 7 bases outside the gene matches. Germline V gene lookup returns CDR1 LGHDT and CDR2 YNNKEL (reference sequence). CDR3 protein: CASSQDSGLAGGEQYF. CDR3 nucleotides: TGTGCCAGCAGCCAAGACTCGGGCCTAGCGGGAGGCGAGCAGTACTTC.

This chain connects TRBV9 to TRBJ2-2; 9 positions match TRBD1. J gave up 5 bases and V 5 bases, and 4 bases lay outside the gene matches. CDR3 length: 14 amino acids. Per germline, CDR1 SGDLS and CDR2 YYNGEE. In DNA form, the CDR3 reads TGTGCCAGCAGTGGGACAGGGCGGACCGGGGAGCTGTTTTTT. Its translation is CASSGTGRTGELFF.

This clone was observed a few times. The chain recombines TRBV18 with TRBJ2-2; the match to TRBD1 covers 9 bases. This CDR3 comprises 15 residues. The V gene's germline CDR1 is KGHSH and CDR2 LQKENI. V dropped 4 bases and J dropped 8; count of bases not matched to a gene: 8. For the CDR3, the DNA is TGTGCCAGCTCACAACGGACAGGGGCATCAGGGGAGCTGTTTTTT. It is translated as CASSQRTGASGELFF.

This clone was found a few times. V usage is TRBV7-9 and J usage is TRBJ2-7; 10 positions agree with TRBD1. The CDR3 is 15 residues long. V shed 3 bases, J shed 9 bases, and the junction held 11 bases outside the gene matches. CDR1 and CDR2 (germline): SEHNR, FQNEAQ (reference sequence). CDR3 sequence: CASSFNPGQGMSQYF. The CDR3 DNA follows: TGTGCCAGCAGCTTTAATCCGGGACAGGGGATGTCGCAGTACTTC.

This rearrangement joins TRBV30 to TRBJ2-4; D ambiguous. Looked up from germline, CDR1 is GTSNPN and CDR2 is SVGIG (reference sequence). The CDR3 has 14 amino acids. Trimming cost V 2 bases and J 0 bases, with 8 bases left between them. The CDR3 spells CAWSLSLAKNIQYF. The CDR3 region has the DNA TGTGCCTGGAGTTTATCCTTAGCCAAAAACATTCAGTACTTC.

V usage is TRBV4-2 and J usage is TRBJ1-2, with TRBD1 as a possible D gene (6 bases). The V gene's germline CDR1 is LGHNA and CDR2 YNFKEQ. Trimming stripped 1 base from V and 4 bases from J, with 13 bases between. This CDR3 has 15 amino acids. CDR3 sequence (DNA): TGTGCCAGCAGCCAAGGGACAGCTTCATCCTATGGCTACACCTTC. It specifies CASSQGTASSYGYTF.

The rearrangement links TRBV5-1 to TRBJ2-5; the D gene is possibly TRBD2 (5 bases). The CDR3 consists of 16 residues. The germline V gene has CDR1 SGHRS and CDR2 YFSETQ. V was clipped by 0 bases and J by 3 bases, with 15 bases between them. The CDR3 spells CASSLALLDLKETQYF. The CDR3 DNA reads TGCGCCAGCAGCTTGGCCTTACTAGACCTTAAAGAGACCCAGTACTTC.

The chain links TRBV2 to TRBJ1-2; 8 nucleotides line up with TRBD1. The CDR3 spans 15 residues. Germline V gene data show CDR1 as SNHLY and CDR2 as FYNNEI. V lost 2 bases to trimming and J lost 3 bases; unmatched junction nucleotides: 5. CDR3 region: CASSEQGAVDYGYTF. CDR3 DNA sequence: TGTGCCAGCAGTGAACAGGGGGCGGTCGACTATGGCTACACCTTC.

V is TRBV24-1 and J is TRBJ1-2; D remains unclear. CDR3 length: 14 residues. Trimming removed 5 bases at V and 5 bases at J, with 14 bases between. Germline loops: CDR1 KGHDR, CDR2 SFDVKD. The CDR3 sequence is CATSGNDGVYGYTF. The CDR3 DNA reads TGTGCCACCAGTGGGAACGATGGAGTGTATGGCTACACCTTC.

The gene calls are TRBV5-8 and TRBJ1-2; TRBD1 is a possible D gene (5 bases). The length of the CDR3 is 14 residues. CDR1 and CDR2 from the germline V gene are SGHTS and YDEGEE. Trimming took off 0 bases at V and 4 bases at J, with 10 bases between the two ends. In DNA form, the CDR3 reads TGTGCCAGCAGCTTGGGTCAGGGAGGCTATGGCTACACCTTC. It yields the protein CASSLGQGGYGYTF.

The chain recombines TRBV30 with TRBJ2-5; TRBD2 matches at 10 bases. The CDR3 extends over 16 amino acids. Trimming at V came to 0 bases and at J to 4 bases, leaving 8 bases not matched to a gene. The germline V gene encodes CDR1 GTSNPN and CDR2 SVGIG (reference sequence). Here the CDR3 reads CAWSVGVAGGGETQYF. DNA for the CDR3: TGTGCCTGGAGTGTCGGGGTAGCGGGGGGAGGAGAGACCCAGTACTTC.

The chain carries TRBV30 and TRBJ2-1, with D maybe TRBD1 (5 bases). V lost 1 base to trimming and J lost 0 bases, with 10 bases between them. Germline loops: CDR1 GTSNPN, CDR2 SVGIG (reference sequence). This CDR3 is built from 15 residues. CDR3: CAWSGGVRSYNEQFF. DNA of the CDR3: TGTGCCTGGAGTGGGGGCGTCCGCTCCTACAATGAGCAGTTCTTC.

The V call is TRBV19, the J call TRBJ2-3; TRBD2 agrees at 10 bases. Germline V CDR1 and CDR2: LNHDA, SQIVND (reference sequence). The trim removed 3 bases at V and 6 bases at J, leaving 6 bases unmatched. CDR3 length: 15 amino acids. The CDR3 nucleotides are TGTGCCAGTAGTATGATTAGCGGGAGGAGCGATACGCAGTATTTT. Translation gives CASSMISGRSDTQYF.